This TCR beta chain comes out of a study of cytomegalovirus exposure and HLA in healthy donors. PCR amplification relied on 60 Vbeta primers (plus 13 Jbeta primers). The data were produced by immunoSEQ multiplex PCR, yet TCRdb's version contains in-frame clones alone and is incomplete. The table records some 130,000 clones, around 77% of them present only once. In germline, CDR1 is MNHEY, CDR2 SMNVEV (reference sequence). This CDR3 region has 13 residues. V lost 6 bases and J lost 8, with 11 bases in between. This receptor was identified in a male donor in good health and CMV-seropositive. The sequenced sample consisted of PBMCs. The rearrangement uses TRBV27 and TRBJ1-6; perhaps TRBD1 as D (6 bases). CDR3 bases: TGTGCCAGCAGAGCCGGGACATATTCACCCCTCCACTTT. Encoded protein: CASRAGTYSPLHF.